The 9 T cell receptor beta chains presented below share a single source sample, sequenced in a study of control samples from healthy donors and cancer patients. Some clones are missing from TCRdb's copy, which holds only in-frame ones; the method was immunoSEQ multiplex PCR. This table has some 150,000 clones, about 94% appearing once. Sequenced sample: PBMCs. Every receptor here comes from a man in his sixties with colorectal cancer.

The genes are TRBV7-9 and TRBJ2-3; TRBD2 matches 9 bases. The trim removed 3 bases at V and 1 base at J, leaving 8 bases unmatched. Germline V gene sequence: CDR1 SEHNR, CDR2 FQNEAQ (reference sequence). The CDR3 is 17 residues long. The CDR3 DNA reads TGTGCCAGCAGCTTCAGGACTATAGCGGGGGGCACAGATACGCAGTATTTT. Its translation is CASSFRTIAGGTDTQYF.

This clone was observed many times. The rearrangement joins TRBV7-2 to TRBJ1-2; D might be TRBD1 (5 bases). Germline values: CDR1 SGHTA, CDR2 FQGNSA. There are 14 residues in the CDR3. Trimming removed 7 bases from V and 3 bases from J, with 15 bases in between. The CDR3 loop reads CASTLRRGDYGYTF. The CDR3 nucleotides read TGTGCCAGCACCCTAAGAAGGGGAGACTATGGCTACACCTTC. Together with reference TRBV7-2 and TRBJ1-2, the CDR3 gives the full variable domain: GAGVSQSPSNKVTEKGKDVELRCDPISGHTALYWYRQSLGQGLEFLIYFQGNSAPDKSGLPSDRFSAERTGGSVSTLTIQRTQQEDSAVYLCASTLRRGDYGYTFGSGTRLTVV.

The chain employs TRBV5-1 and TRBJ2-1, with a tentative D call TRBD1 (7 bases). CDR1 and CDR2 from the germline V gene are SGHRS and YFSETQ. This CDR3 spans 14 amino acids. V gave up 2 bases and J gave up 8 bases, with 14 bases separating them. The CDR3 loop reads CASSFPRGEDEQFF. For the CDR3, the DNA is TGCGCCAGCAGCTTCCCCAGGGGGGAGGATGAGCAGTTCTTC.

The chain combines TRBV6-5 with TRBJ1-1; possible D gene TRBD1, 5 bases. There are 14 residues in the CDR3. Germline V gene lookup returns CDR1 MNHEY and CDR2 SVGAGI. V was clipped by 2 bases and J by 3 bases, with 10 bases between them. In nucleotides, the CDR3 is TGTGCCAGCAGTTACGGGACGGCCGACACTGAAGCTTTCTTT. This gives the protein CASSYGTADTEAFF.

J is TRBJ2-7 and V is TRBV11-2, with TRBD1 matching over 10 bases. The CDR3 extends over 15 amino acids. After removal of 5 bases from V and 3 bases from J, the junction contained 7 bases not matched to a gene. Germline V gene sequence: CDR1 SGHAT, CDR2 FQNNGV. The CDR3: CASSQPGTGDYEQYF. The CDR3 region has the DNA TGTGCCAGCAGCCAACCCGGGACAGGGGACTACGAGCAGTACTTC.

CDR3 nucleotide sequence: TGTGCCAGCAGTAACGGACAGGGGAGCTCCTACGAGCAGTACTTC. It specifies CASSNGQGSSYEQYF. V is TRBV28 and J is TRBJ2-7; 9 bases map to TRBD1. The ends lost 5 bases at V and 0 bases at J; junction bases unmatched: 5. Per the germline V gene, CDR1 is MDHEN and CDR2 is SYDVKM. The CDR3 covers 15 residues.

The gene calls are TRBV5-4 and TRBJ2-5; TRBD2 matches at 7 bases. CDR1 SGHNT and CDR2 YYREEE come from the germline V gene (reference sequence). V was pared by 5 bases and J by 5 bases, with 12 bases of the junction left unmatched. This CDR3 has 15 amino acids. CDR3 loop: CASSRSGADAETQYF. The CDR3 DNA sequence: TGTGCCAGCAGTCGCAGCGGGGCCGATGCGGAGACCCAGTACTTC.

In this sample, this clone turned up once. The chain carries TRBV7-2 and TRBJ2-3, with 16 positions matching TRBD2. Germline CDR1 and CDR2: SGHTA and FQGNSA. The J segment lost 1 base and the V segment lost 4 bases, leaving 5 bases of the junction unmatched. CDR3 length: 18 amino acids. This CDR3 reads CASSSGLAGGLGTDTQYF. CDR3 DNA sequence: TGTGCCAGCAGCTCGGGACTAGCGGGGGGGCTCGGCACAGATACGCAGTATTTT.

This clone was seen just once. The CDR3 protein is CASSPGRGNTIYF. CDR3 nucleotides: TGTGCCAGCAGTCCGGGCCGCGGAAACACCATATATTTT. V and J are TRBV3-1 (or the pseudogene TRBV3-2) and TRBJ1-3; D is undetermined. V was trimmed by 6 bases and J by 4 bases, leaving 10 bases between them. CDR1 is LGHDT, CDR2 YNNKEL, per germline (reference sequence). The CDR3 length is 13 residues.